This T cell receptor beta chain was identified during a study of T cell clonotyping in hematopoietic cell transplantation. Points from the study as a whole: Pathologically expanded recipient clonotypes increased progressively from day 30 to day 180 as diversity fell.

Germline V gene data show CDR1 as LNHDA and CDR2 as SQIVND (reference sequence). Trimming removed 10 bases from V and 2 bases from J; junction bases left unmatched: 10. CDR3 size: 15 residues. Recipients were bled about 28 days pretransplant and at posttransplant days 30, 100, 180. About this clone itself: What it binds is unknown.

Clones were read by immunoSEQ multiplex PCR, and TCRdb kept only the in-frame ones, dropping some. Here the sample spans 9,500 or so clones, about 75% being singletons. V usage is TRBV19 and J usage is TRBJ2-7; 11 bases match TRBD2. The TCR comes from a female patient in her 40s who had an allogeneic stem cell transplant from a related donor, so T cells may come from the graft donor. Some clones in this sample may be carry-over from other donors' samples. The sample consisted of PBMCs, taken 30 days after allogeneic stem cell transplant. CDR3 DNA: TGTGCCACTACAACCGGGACTAGCGGACCCTACGAGCAGTACTTC. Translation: CATTTGTSGPYEQYF.